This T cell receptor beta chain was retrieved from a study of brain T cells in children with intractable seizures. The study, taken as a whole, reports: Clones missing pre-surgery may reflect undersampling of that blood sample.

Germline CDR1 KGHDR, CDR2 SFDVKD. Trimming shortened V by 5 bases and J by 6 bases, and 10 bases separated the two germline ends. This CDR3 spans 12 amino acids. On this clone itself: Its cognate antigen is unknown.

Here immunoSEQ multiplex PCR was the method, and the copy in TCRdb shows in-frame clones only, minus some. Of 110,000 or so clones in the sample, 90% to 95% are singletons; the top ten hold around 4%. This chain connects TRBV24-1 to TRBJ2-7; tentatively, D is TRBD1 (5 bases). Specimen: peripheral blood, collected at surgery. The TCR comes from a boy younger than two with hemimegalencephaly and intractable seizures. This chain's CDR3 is CATSVQGFEQYF. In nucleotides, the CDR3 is TGTGCCACCAGTGTGCAGGGTTTCGAGCAGTACTTC.